This TCR beta chain was sequenced in a study of T cell changes during pregnancy in multiple sclerosis. Trimming left V 2 bases short and J 2 bases short, with 6 bases between. The CDR3 extends over 13 amino acids. Germline CDR1 and CDR2: MNHNS and SASEGT. Clones were read by immunoSEQ multiplex PCR, and TCRdb kept only the in-frame ones, dropping some. The table lists under 70,000 clones, roughly 91% of them singletons. Material: peripheral blood, obtained in the third trimester of pregnancy. The receptor's source is a female donor in good health, enrolled as a control in a pregnancy study. This chain connects TRBV6-1 to TRBJ1-2, with D unclear. CDR3 loop: CASSESGNYGYTF. The CDR3, as DNA: TGTGCCAGCAGTGAATCCGGGAACTATGGCTACACCTTC.